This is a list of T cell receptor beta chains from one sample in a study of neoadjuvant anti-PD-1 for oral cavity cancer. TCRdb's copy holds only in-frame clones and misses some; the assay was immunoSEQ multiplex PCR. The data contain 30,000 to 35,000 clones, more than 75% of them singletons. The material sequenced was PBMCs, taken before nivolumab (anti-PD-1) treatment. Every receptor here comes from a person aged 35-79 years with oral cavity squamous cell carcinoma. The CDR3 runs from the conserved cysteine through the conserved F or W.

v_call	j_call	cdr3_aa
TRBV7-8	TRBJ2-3	CASSLAPGIADTQYF
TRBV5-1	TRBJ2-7	CASSLLPGDSYEQYF
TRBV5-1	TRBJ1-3	CASSLGDGGNTIYF
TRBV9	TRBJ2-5	CASSVFASAGETQYF
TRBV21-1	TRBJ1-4	CASSKSSSTTNEKLFF
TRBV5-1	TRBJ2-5	CASSRLAGAEETQYF
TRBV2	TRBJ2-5	CASSSAGGQGETQYF
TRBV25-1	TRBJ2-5	CASSESGTARETQYF
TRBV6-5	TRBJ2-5	CASSSRGLETQYF
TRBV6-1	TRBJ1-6	CASRPGQHNSPLHF
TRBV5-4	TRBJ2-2	CASQIIGTAWNTGELFF
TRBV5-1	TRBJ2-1	CASHTGTRYNEQFF
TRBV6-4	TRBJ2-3	CASSESGGATDTQYF
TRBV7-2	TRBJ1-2	CASSPRQTGGRYGYTF
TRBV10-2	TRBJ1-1	CASVGEWNTEAFF
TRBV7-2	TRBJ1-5	CASSLDRGDQPQHF
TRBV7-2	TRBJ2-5	CASSLGGTRETQYF
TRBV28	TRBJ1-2	CASEESYGYTF
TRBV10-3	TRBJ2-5	CAITWTEEETQYF
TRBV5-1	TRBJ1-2	CASSLGGDGGYTF
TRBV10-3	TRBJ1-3	CAISDVGLSSGNTIYF
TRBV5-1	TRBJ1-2	CASSADRGLGYGYTF
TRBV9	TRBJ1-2	CASSGDLRDTVDDGYTF
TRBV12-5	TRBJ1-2	CASGLDRGRGYTF
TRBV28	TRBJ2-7	CASRDRGSYEQYF
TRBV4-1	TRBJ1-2	CASSQDWGQGHYGYTF
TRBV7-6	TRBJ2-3	CASASGVRDTQYF
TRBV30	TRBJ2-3	CAWRSGVSITDTQYF
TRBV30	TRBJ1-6	CAWSVSGLGSYNSPLHF
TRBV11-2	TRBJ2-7	CASSRNGDSSYEQYF
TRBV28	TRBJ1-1	CASSLWTGGNTEAFF
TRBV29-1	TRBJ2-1	CSHFTLQSGTGGLDEQFF
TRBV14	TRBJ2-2	CASSQDRIANTGELFF
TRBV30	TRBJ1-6	CAWEGSRNSPLHF
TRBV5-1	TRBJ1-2	CASSAGQGPSGYTF
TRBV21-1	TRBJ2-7	CASSVDTYEQYF
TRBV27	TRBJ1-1	CASSLWADFLGAFF
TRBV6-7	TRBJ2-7	CASSSLPGLAEGSYEQYF
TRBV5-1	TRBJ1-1	CASSPGTGAANTEAFF
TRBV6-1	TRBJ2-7	CASRDSPSRYEQYF
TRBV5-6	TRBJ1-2	CASRSGGRYGYTF
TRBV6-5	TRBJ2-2	CASGVSTVLTGELFF
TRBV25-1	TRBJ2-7	CASSGFLAGGRYEQYF
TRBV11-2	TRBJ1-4	CASSPGTVNEKLFF
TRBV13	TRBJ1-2	CASSQKGGNYGYTF
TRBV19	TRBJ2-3	CASRSHAGGADTQYF
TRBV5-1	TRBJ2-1	CASSLRGYEQFF
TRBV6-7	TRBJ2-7	CASSYGCFMDFTYEQYF
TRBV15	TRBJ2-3	CATSVYSADTQYF
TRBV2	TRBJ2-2	CASSRYRGSTGELFF
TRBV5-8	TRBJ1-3	CASSVSQWAGNTIYF
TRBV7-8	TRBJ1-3	CASSPRTGGLSGNTIYF
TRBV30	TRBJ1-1	CAWSVYTEAFF
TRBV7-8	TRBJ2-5	CASSLAQAGGTQYF
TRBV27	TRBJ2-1	CASSSTSSYNEQFF